This TCR beta chain was retrieved from a study of T cells in Graves' hyperthyroidism and ophthalmopathy. Study-level points and caveats: Ophthalmopathy cases were set apart from stable hyperthyroidism by a 13 V-J model. Researchers found most expanded thyroid clonotypes above 0.001 in blood as well.

This CDR3 contains 15 residues. Trimming took off 0 bases at V and 0 bases at J, with 6 bases between the two ends. Looked up from germline, CDR1 is LGHNT and CDR2 is FRNRAP. This clonotype came up many times. Its antigen is undetermined. TCR beta CDR3 region amplification was performed from RNA transcripts. The HTBI set primed first-round TCR CDR3 RT-PCR. One entry per CDR3 protein, called by TCRdb with MiXCR from the multiplex PCR reads. The repertoire holds roughly 360,000 distinct CDR3 sequences, with roughly 13% as singletons. Orbital computed tomography, thyroid ultrasound, serum thyroxine and TRAb, and clinical symptoms together informed the diagnoses. Each 10 ml fresh peripheral blood draw supplied the PBMCs.

The sequence was collected from a man aged 25 to 45 with Graves' hyperthyroidism that later progressed to Graves' ophthalmopathy. The specimen was blood. The chain uses TRBV12-5 and TRBJ1-5; no clear D gene. In DNA, the CDR3 is TGTGCTAGTGGTTTGGTAGATACTAGCAATCAGCCCCAGCATTTT. Its protein is CASGLVDTSNQPQHF.